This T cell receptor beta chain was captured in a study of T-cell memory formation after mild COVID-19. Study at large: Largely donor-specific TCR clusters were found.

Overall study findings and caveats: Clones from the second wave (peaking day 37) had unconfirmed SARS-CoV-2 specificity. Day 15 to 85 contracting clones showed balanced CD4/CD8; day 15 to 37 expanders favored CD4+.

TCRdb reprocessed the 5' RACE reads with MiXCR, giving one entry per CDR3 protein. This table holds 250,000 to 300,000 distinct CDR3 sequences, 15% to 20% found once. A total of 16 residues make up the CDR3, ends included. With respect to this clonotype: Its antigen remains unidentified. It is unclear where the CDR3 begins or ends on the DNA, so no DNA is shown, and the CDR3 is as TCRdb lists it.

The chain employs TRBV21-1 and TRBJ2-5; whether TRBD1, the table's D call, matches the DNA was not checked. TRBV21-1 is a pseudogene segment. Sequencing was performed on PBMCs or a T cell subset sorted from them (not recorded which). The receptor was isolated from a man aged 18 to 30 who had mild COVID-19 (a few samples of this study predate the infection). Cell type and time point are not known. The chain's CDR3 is CASSKVGTGIPETQYF.